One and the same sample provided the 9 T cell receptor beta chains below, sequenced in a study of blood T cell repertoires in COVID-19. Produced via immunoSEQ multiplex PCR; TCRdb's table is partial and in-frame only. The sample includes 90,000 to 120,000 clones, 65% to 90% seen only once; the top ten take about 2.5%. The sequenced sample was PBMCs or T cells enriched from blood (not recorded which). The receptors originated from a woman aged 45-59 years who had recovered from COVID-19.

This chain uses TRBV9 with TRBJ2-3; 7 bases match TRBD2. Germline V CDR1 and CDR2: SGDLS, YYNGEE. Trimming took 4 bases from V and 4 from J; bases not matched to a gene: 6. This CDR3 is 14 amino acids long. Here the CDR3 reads CASSTTGGSDTQYF. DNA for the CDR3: TGTGCCAGCAGCACAACGGGAGGTTCAGATACGCAGTATTTT.

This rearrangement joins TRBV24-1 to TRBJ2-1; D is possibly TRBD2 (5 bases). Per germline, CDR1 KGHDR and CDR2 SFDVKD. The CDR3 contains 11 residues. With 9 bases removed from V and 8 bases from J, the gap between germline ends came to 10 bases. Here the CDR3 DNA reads TGTGCCACCGAAGACGGGGATGAGCAGTTCTTC. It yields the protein CATEDGDEQFF.

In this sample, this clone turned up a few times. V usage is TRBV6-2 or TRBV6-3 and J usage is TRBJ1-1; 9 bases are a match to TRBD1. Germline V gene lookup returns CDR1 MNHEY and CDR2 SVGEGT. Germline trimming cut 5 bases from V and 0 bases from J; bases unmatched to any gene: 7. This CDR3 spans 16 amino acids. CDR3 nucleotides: TGTGCCAGCAGTCCCTGGGGACAGGGCCTGAACACTGAAGCTTTCTTT. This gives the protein CASSPWGQGLNTEAFF.

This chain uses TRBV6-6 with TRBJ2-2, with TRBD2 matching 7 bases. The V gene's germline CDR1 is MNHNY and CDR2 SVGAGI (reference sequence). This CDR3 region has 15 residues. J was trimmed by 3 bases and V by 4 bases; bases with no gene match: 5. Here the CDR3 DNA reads TGTGCCAGCAGTTTTTCTGGGGGGGACACCGGGGAGCTGTTTTTT. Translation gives CASSFSGGDTGELFF.

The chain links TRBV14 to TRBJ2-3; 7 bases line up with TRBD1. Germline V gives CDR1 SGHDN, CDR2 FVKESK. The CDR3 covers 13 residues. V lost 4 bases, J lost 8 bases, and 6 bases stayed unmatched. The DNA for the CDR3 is TGTGCCAGCAGCCGACAGGGTTCGGGTACGCAGTATTTT. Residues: CASSRQGSGTQYF.

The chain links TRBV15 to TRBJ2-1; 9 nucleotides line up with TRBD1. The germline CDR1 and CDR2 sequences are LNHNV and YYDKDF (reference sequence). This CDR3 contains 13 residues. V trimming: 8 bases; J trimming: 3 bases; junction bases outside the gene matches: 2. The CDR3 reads CATRQGVYNEQFF. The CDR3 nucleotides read TGTGCCACCCGACAGGGGGTCTACAATGAGCAGTTCTTC.

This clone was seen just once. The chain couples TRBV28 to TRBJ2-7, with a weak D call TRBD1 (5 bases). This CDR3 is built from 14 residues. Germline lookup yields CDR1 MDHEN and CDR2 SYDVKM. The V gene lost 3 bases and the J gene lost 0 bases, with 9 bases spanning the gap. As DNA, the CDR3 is TGTGCCAGCAGTTTTGGGGCTTTCTCCTACGAGCAGTACTTC. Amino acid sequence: CASSFGAFSYEQYF.

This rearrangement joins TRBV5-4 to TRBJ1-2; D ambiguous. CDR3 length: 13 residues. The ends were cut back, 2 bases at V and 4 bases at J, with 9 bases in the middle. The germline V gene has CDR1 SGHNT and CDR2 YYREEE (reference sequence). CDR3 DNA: TGTGCCAGCAGCTTTGGGAGGACCTATGGCTACACCTTC. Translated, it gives CASSFGRTYGYTF.

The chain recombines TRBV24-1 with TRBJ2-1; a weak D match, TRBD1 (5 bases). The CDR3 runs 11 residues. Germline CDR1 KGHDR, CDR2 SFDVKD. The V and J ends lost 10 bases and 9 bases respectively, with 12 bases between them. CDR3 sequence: CATDRGAEQFF. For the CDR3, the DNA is TGTGCCACAGATAGGGGTGCTGAGCAGTTCTTC.